The next 5 T cell receptor beta chains were all read from a single sample in a study of blood T cell repertoires in COVID-19. The protocol was immunoSEQ multiplex PCR, while the TCRdb copy is restricted to in-frame clones and leaves out a portion. The sample has about 210,000 clones, about 90% seen once. Specimen: peripheral blood. These receptors came from a man aged 30 to 39 with acute or convalescent COVID-19.

The J gene is TRBJ2-7, the V gene TRBV5-8; 8 bases map to TRBD1. CDR1 and CDR2 (germline): SGHTS, YDEGEE. V lost 5 bases to trimming and J lost 1 base; unmatched junction nucleotides: 8. CDR3 length: 15 amino acids. DNA of the CDR3: TGTGCCAGCAGTAACCGGGACAGGCATTCCTACGAGCAGTACTTC. Its protein product is CASSNRDRHSYEQYF. Together with reference TRBV5-8 and TRBJ2-7, the CDR3 gives the full variable domain: EAGVTQSPTHLIKTRGQQATLRCSPISGHTSVYWYQQALGLGLQFLLWYDEGEERNRGNFPPRFSGRQFPNYSSELNVNALELEDSALYLCASSNRDRHSYEQYFGPGTRLTVT.

The chain combines TRBV3-1 (or the pseudogene TRBV3-2) with TRBJ1-5; no clear D gene. V lost 0 bases and J 6 bases, leaving 9 bases between the germline ends. CDR1 LGHDT and CDR2 YNNKEL come from the germline V gene (reference sequence). This CDR3 is 14 amino acids long. CDR3: CASSQDLSGQPQHF. The CDR3 DNA is TGTGCCAGCAGCCAAGACCTCTCAGGTCAGCCCCAGCATTTT.

V and J are TRBV28 and TRBJ2-4; a weak D match, TRBD2 (6 bases). This CDR3 comprises 11 residues. V gave up 8 bases and J gave up 8 bases, with 10 bases separating them. From germline, CDR1 is MDHEN and CDR2 SYDVKM. The CDR3 reads CASGDSYIQYF. CDR3 bases: TGTGCCAGCGGGGACTCCTACATTCAGTACTTC.

The chain couples TRBV7-3 to TRBJ2-5, with 11 bases fitting TRBD2. The CDR3 totals 15 residues. Germline V gene data show CDR1 as SGHTA and CDR2 as FQGTGA. V was pared by 4 bases and J by 2 bases, with 3 bases of the junction left unmatched. CDR3: CASSSGTSGQETQYF. The CDR3 DNA follows: TGTGCCAGCAGCTCTGGGACTAGCGGTCAAGAGACCCAGTACTTC.

V and J are TRBV28 and TRBJ2-5; perhaps TRBD2 as D (5 bases). Trimming took 6 bases from V and 2 from J, leaving 16 bases between them. There are 15 residues in the CDR3. Germline values: CDR1 MDHEN, CDR2 SYDVKM. The CDR3 nucleotides read TGTGCCAGCAGCTTTGGACGGACTTCTCAAGAGACCCAGTACTTC. Residues: CASSFGRTSQETQYF.